This T cell receptor (beta chain) appears in the sequencing data of a study of cytomegalovirus exposure and HLA in healthy donors (dated by TCRdb to 2017 to 2019). Background for the entire study: According to a later analysis, one platform produced both the approximately 110 validation repertoires and the roughly 650 repertoires of the first cohort. The study aimed to test whether cataloging public T cell receptors could reveal signatures of past pathogen exposure. In addition to the first cohort of several hundred subjects, a separate validation cohort of 120 different subjects was used. To predict cytomegalovirus infection status, the study combined high-throughput TCR immunosequencing, statistical association of individual TCRs with disease status, and machine learning.

This clone was seen once. What this receptor recognizes is not known. One base away there is no much larger clone; base qualities are not given. Separate from the roughly 650-subject first cohort, the validation cohort of 120 subjects was the group to which the donors belonged. What the work shows at the level of the full study, not this receptor alone: Three of the identified cytomegalovirus-associated TCR beta chains were confirmed in vitro to be specific for cytomegalovirus antigens. The validation cohort had no HLA typing available for a later analysis, so co-occurrence within that cohort was assessed over all 130 or so repertoires. Most TCR sequences were seen in very few donors, while some public TCRs were found in many individuals. The classifier was reported to diagnose cytomegalovirus status with high specificity and sensitivity in both the original and validation cohorts. A total of fewer than 200 TCR beta chains were listed by the study as associated with cytomegalovirus. A later analysis found that TCRs clustered in the first cohort also tended to co-occur in the roughly 120 validation repertoires, with approximately 93% of cluster scores above 0. The authors suggested that the approach could potentially be extended to other disease states and immunological phenotypes.

Library preparation was by the immunoSEQ multiplex PCR assay. The published analysis was carried out like this. A statistical classification framework was built for diagnosing cytomegalovirus status from the catalog of TCR beta chain sequences. TCRdb stores this immuneACCESS table with in-frame sequences only. Part of the clones is absent; in the studies checked, under half of the shortfall reflects unresolved V genes, and no reason is known for the rest. The D gene and trimming were derived from the DNA, and the V and J assignments and clone size from that table. Counted in this sample were tens of thousands of clones; around 94% of them appeared once. Roughly 0.6% of the sample goes to the ten largest clones. A distance of 9 bases separates the germline ends of V and J, which lose 0 bases and 0 bases respectively. The germline V gene supplies CDR1 WSHSY and CDR2 SAAADI. Measured from the cysteine to the phenylalanine, the CDR3 is 17 residues long. Only the CDR3 DNA is retained, 51 bases long and in frame from the first base.

Recombination joined TRBV10-2 with TRBJ1-6, with the D gene call left open. The clonotype originates from a woman aged 18-35 years in good health and CMV-seronegative. The sequencing input was PBMCs. The encoded CDR3 is CASSESLEVSYNSPLHF. The DNA is TGCGCCAGCAGTGAGTCACTGGAGGTCTCCTATAATTCACCCCTCCACTTT.